The subject of this entry is one T cell receptor (beta chain). The antigen remains undetermined. Relying on iRepertoire HTBI primers and Arm-PCR of CDR3 regions, the team built TCR beta libraries. Using its own MiXCR run on the multiplex PCR reads, TCRdb lists one record per CDR3 protein. In the table there are 520,000 or so distinct CDR3 sequences, more than 10% of which are singletons. These data originate in a study of regulatory T cells in long-lasting Graves disease. Study-wide points: When disease was persistent, TRBV28, TRBJ1-2 and TRBJ2-5 were the favored segments. Relative to new patients (roughly 900), persistent patients exhibited greater sharing of public clonotypes (around 2,800).

Trimming pared 5 bases from V and 5 bases from J, leaving 16 bases between. The CDR3 covers 15 residues. Looked up from germline, CDR1 is LNHDA and CDR2 is SQIVND (reference sequence). Sample time point: newly diagnosed GD, antithyroid drugs for less than 3 months. TCR sequences were obtained from RNA taken from PBMCs. From each patient, around 8.7 milliliters of peripheral blood was drawn and collected into an EDTA anticoagulant tube. The data were also submitted as part of a second study, on T cells in Graves' hyperthyroidism and ophthalmopathy.

The rearrangement links TRBV19 to TRBJ2-1; D is unclear. The sequenced sample was peripheral blood mononuclear cells (PBMCs), obtained at new diagnosis, from a patient treated with antithyroid drugs. The sequence was obtained from a woman in her thirties with Graves disease. The CDR3 nucleotides are TGTGCCAGTAGTCTCGGACCCCTGGAACACAATGAGCAGTTCTTC. Translating gives CASSLGPLEHNEQFF.